This T cell receptor beta chain derives from a study of T cells after yellow fever vaccination. The study's findings and limits: Bulk-population clonotypes that are abundant could appear as contaminants in FACS-sorted repertoires. The study found a weaker secondary response that peaked faster, day 5 versus 15.

This clonotype came up a few times. The antigen is unknown. CDR3 length equals 11 residues. Trimming cost V 6 bases and J 8 bases, with 10 bases left between them. Per the germline V gene, CDR1 is MNHNY and CDR2 is SVGAGI (reference sequence). TCR cDNA, made by 5'RACE template switching, carried an added universal primer site and UMIs. Via MiXCR, TCRdb re-called the 5' RACE reads, giving one row per CDR3 protein. The sample carries 120,000 or so distinct CDR3 sequences, about 8.8% recorded once. The receptor was isolated from a man younger than 35 who received the YFV17D yellow fever vaccine. The V call is TRBV6-6, the J call TRBJ1-2; D ambiguous. The sequenced sample was CD8+ T cells sorted from PBMCs, obtained on the day of the yellow fever booster vaccination. CDR3 sequence: CASREIRGYTF. The DNA for the CDR3 is TGTGCCAGCAGAGAAATCCGAGGCTACACCTTC.